A selection of T cell receptor beta chains follows, all from one sample in a study of CD4 and CD8 cells across lung adenocarcinoma regions. TCRdb used MiXCR to reprocess the PCR reads, holding one entry per CDR3 protein. The sample lists 3,000 to 3,500 distinct CDR3 sequences, around three fifths occurring once. Sequencing was done on a sample of CD8+ T cells from the margin of a lung tumor. The source of these receptors is a female donor with lung adenocarcinoma. The CD4 and CD8 labels of this study may be unreliable. Both conserved end residues are part of each CDR3. A D gene is named only where the DNA matches it firmly. Clone size appears in some rows only: once, few, many, or a class for an expanded clone.

>-|TRBV6-1|TRBJ1-4|-
TGTGCCAGCAGTCCCGGGGAGGGGCGTAATGAAAAACTGTTTTTT
CASSPGEGRNEKLFF
>-|TRBV6-1|TRBJ2-3|-
TGTGCCAGGAAGCTAGCGGACAGAGAAACAGAGACGCAGTATTTT
CARKLADRETETQYF
>-|TRBV12-3/TRBV12-4|TRBJ2-4|-
TGTGCCAGCAGTTTAGGTGGGCCAGGGGAGACTCAGTACTTC
CASSLGGPGETQYF
>-|TRBV6-1|TRBJ1-1|-
TGTGCCAGCAACCGAAGGGGAACTGAAGCTTTCTTT
CASNRRGTEAFF
>-|TRBV6-5|TRBJ2-1|-
TGTGCCAGCAGTTACTCAAGGCAGCGTAGCGATGAGCAGTTCTTC
CASSYSRQRSDEQFF
>TRBD1|TRBV11-2|TRBJ2-1|few
TGTGCCAGCAGCTTAGGACGGGACAGGGTTGAGCAGTTCTTC
CASSLGRDRVEQFF
>-|TRBV24-1|TRBJ1-5|large
TGTGCCACCAGTGCGGACAATCAGCCCCAGCATTTT
CATSADNQPQHF
>-|TRBV7-6|TRBJ2-5|few
TGTGCCAGCAGCTTAGCGCAAACTGCCCAAGAGACCCAGTACTTC
CASSLAQTAQETQYF
>-|TRBV6-1|TRBJ2-1|-
TGTGCCAGCAGTGAAGTGGACGGGGGCGATGAGCAGTTCTTC
CASSEVDGGDEQFF
>-|TRBV4-3|TRBJ2-7|-
TGCGCCAGCAGCCAAGAGGGAGTAGGGGGGCTAGTCGAGCAGTACTTC
CASSQEGVGGLVEQYF
>TRBD1|TRBV6-1|TRBJ2-5|-
TGTGCCAGCACCGATCGGACAGGGGTCCAAGAGACGCGGTACTTC
CASTDRTGVQETRYF
>-|TRBV6-1|TRBJ1-2|few
TGTGCCAGCAGTGTCCCTCGACAGACTAACTATGGCTACACCTTC
CASSVPRQTNYGYTF
>-|TRBV6-1|TRBJ1-1|-
TGTGCCAGCTCTATAACAGGGAACACTGAAGCTTTCTTT
CASSITGNTEAFF
>-|TRBV6-5|TRBJ2-1|few
TGTGCCAGCAGTTACTCCTGGCAGGGGGGGAATGAGCAGTTCTTC
CASSYSWQGGNEQFF
>-|TRBV27|TRBJ1-4|-
TGTGCCAGCAGTTTTATCCGGGGGGCTGAAAAACTGTTTTTT
CASSFIRGAEKLFF
>TRBD2|TRBV24-1|TRBJ2-5|-
TGTGCCACCAGCTCCTTAGCGGGAGGGCCTAAGACCCAGTACTTC
CATSSLAGGPKTQYF
>TRBD2|TRBV6-5|TRBJ2-5|-
TGTGCCAGCAGTTACGGGGCTAGCGGGAGAGAGACCCAGTACTTC
CASSYGASGRETQYF
>-|TRBV6-1|TRBJ2-5|once
TGTGCCAGCGACCCAGGGCTAGAAGAGACCCAGTACTTC
CASDPGLEETQYF
>-|TRBV6-1|TRBJ2-4|-
TGTGCCAGCAGTGAGGGGGTGGGGGACAAAAACACTCAGTACTTC
CASSEGVGDKNTQYF